This T cell receptor beta chain was found in a study of T cell repertoires in cytomegalovirus infection. The wider study: Public signatures in TCR beta pointed to CMV infection and matching HLA type.

Points from the study as a whole: Cumulative frequency of public TCR beta families picked out carriers of CMV plus the relevant HLA.

This clonotype was seen more than once but under ten times. Its antigen is not known. Deletions cut 5 bases from V and 3 bases from J, with 8 bases between. CDR1 and CDR2 from the germline V gene are KGHSH and LQKENI. The CDR3 spans 14 residues. TCRdb processed the reads anew with MiXCR; each CDR3 protein has one entry. The sample has about 190,000 distinct CDR3 sequences, approximately 28% seen once. This chain links TRBV18 with TRBJ2-6; no reliable D call. The sequencing input was PBMCs. This clonotype was sampled from a human donor in good health (CMV status not recorded). Some clones in this sample may be carry-over from other donors' samples. The CDR3 loop reads CASSSSIGANVLTF. The CDR3 nucleotides read TGTGCCAGCTCATCTTCAATTGGGGCCAACGTCCTGACTTTC. Filled out from reference TRBV18 and TRBJ2-6, the complete variable domain reads NAGVMQNPRHLVRRRGQEARLRCSPMKGHSHVYWYRQLPEEGLKFMVYLQKENIIDESGMPKERFSAEFPKEGPSILRIQQVVRGDSAAYFCASSSSIGANVLTFGAGSRLTVL.